Listed here are 8 T cell receptor beta chains from one sample, sequenced in a study of blood T cell repertoires in COVID-19. Assay used: immunoSEQ multiplex PCR; TCRdb lists only in-frame clones, some missing. The sample records 150,000 to 200,000 clones, approximately 79% being singletons. Sequencing input: peripheral blood. Receptors originate from a woman in her 70s with acute or convalescent COVID-19.

The rearrangement joins TRBV6-1 to TRBJ2-5; 8 nucleotides agree with TRBD2. The CDR3 spans 15 residues. After removal of 1 base from V and 3 bases from J, the junction contained 4 bases not matched to a gene. Germline V lookup: CDR1 MNHNS, CDR2 SASEGT. Here the CDR3 DNA reads TGTGCCAGCAGTGAAGAAACTAGCGGTGAAGAGACCCAGTACTTC. Translation: CASSEETSGEETQYF.

This clone came up a few times. The chain has TRBV6-5 and TRBJ1-6; D is unclear. The CDR3 loop spans 15 amino acids. Deletions cut 5 bases from V and 6 bases from J, with 14 bases between. From germline, CDR1 is MNHEY and CDR2 SVGAGI. The CDR3 bases are TGTGCCAGCAGTAACGGGGTCTCAACTAATTCACCCCTCCACTTT. Amino acids: CASSNGVSTNSPLHF.

J is TRBJ1-4 and V is TRBV5-1; TRBD1 agrees at 7 bases. Trimming took 1 base from V and 4 from J; bases not matched to a gene: 4. In germline, CDR1 is SGHRS, CDR2 YFSETQ. The CDR3 spans 15 residues. CDR3 bases: TGCGCCAGCAGCTTGAGGGGGCACAATAATGAAAAACTGTTTTTT. This encodes CASSLRGHNNEKLFF.

V and J are TRBV19 and TRBJ1-6; 8 bases are shared with TRBD1. There are 14 residues in the CDR3. J lost 5 bases, V lost 4 bases, and 1 base had no gene match. CDR1 LNHDA and CDR2 SQIVND come from the germline V gene (reference sequence). The CDR3 DNA reads as TGTGCCAGTAGTAGGACAGGGCATAATTCACCCCTCCACTTT. It yields the protein CASSRTGHNSPLHF.

The CDR3 reads CASSPGEGDTQYF. CDR3 coding DNA: TGTGCCAGCAGCCCAGGCGAGGGAGATACGCAGTATTTT. The chain employs TRBV5-4 and TRBJ2-3; perhaps TRBD2 as D (5 bases). This CDR3 spans 13 amino acids. V was pared by 4 bases and J by 5 bases, with 11 bases between. Germline CDR1 and CDR2: SGHNT and YYREEE (reference sequence).

The sample holds one count of this clone. The chain combines TRBV7-9 with TRBJ1-3, with D uncertain. From germline, CDR1 is SEHNR and CDR2 FQNEAQ (reference sequence). V was clipped by 3 bases and J by 0 bases, with 15 bases between them. The CDR3 consists of 17 residues. The CDR3 sequence is CASSFTHRSLSGNTIYF. The CDR3 DNA sequence: TGTGCCAGCAGCTTCACCCATCGGTCACTCTCTGGAAACACCATATATTTT. Full variable domain (rest looked up from reference TRBV7-9 and TRBJ1-3): DTGVSQNPRHKITKRGQNVTFRCDPISEHNRLYWYRQTLGQGPEFLTYFQNEAQLEKSRLLSDRFSAERPKGSFSTLEIQRTEQGDSAMYLCASSFTHRSLSGNTIYFGEGSWLTVV.

The V gene is TRBV7-2, the J gene TRBJ1-4, with D possibly being TRBD1 (6 bases). CDR1 and CDR2 (germline): SGHTA, FQGNSA. The V end was cut by 3 bases, the J end by 0 bases, with 11 bases between. The CDR3 has 16 residues. The CDR3, as DNA: TGTGCCAGCAGCTTCCGGACAGTTGCAACTAATGAAAAACTGTTTTTT. It specifies CASSFRTVATNEKLFF.

The gene calls are TRBV28 and TRBJ2-1, with 10 positions matching TRBD2. V lost 8 bases and J lost 5; bases outside the gene matches: 15. Germline lookup yields CDR1 MDHEN and CDR2 SYDVKM. The length of the CDR3 is 17 residues. CDR3 sequence reads: CASGFTLAGETDNEQFF. In DNA form, the CDR3 reads TGTGCCAGCGGGTTTACTCTAGCGGGAGAAACGGACAATGAGCAGTTCTTC.